What follows are 25 T cell receptor beta chains derived from one specimen sequenced in a study of CD8 T cells in ankylosing spondylitis (dated by TCRdb to 2016 to 2017). Libraries were built with 5' RACE. Sequenced on an Illumina HiSeq 2500. The public reads were reanalyzed by TCRdb: fastp trimming at Q25, MiXCR alignment, in-frame beta chains only. Rows matching on CDR3 protein sequence are summarized as one entry with the most common DNA and genes. The table for this sample lists 90,000 to 120,000 distinct CDR3 sequences; around 24% of them were counted only once. Roughly an eighth of the sample belongs to the ten largest clones. The sample taken for sequencing was synovial fluid, either unsorted or a sorted T cell fraction (not recorded which). Every receptor here comes from a male donor with ankylosing spondylitis.

The sample holds a few counts of this clonotype. The J gene is TRBJ2-5, the V gene TRBV10-3; D possibly corresponds to TRBD2 (5 bases). CDR3 length: 12 residues. Trimming took off 5 bases at V and 7 bases at J, with 11 bases between the two ends. Per germline, CDR1 ENHRY and CDR2 SYGVKD. CDR3 DNA sequence: TGTGCCATCAGTCAGGACTTGGGGACCCAGTACTTC. Amino acid sequence: CAISQDLGTQYF.

At least ten counts were recorded for this clonotype. The J gene is TRBJ2-1, the V gene TRBV5-1, with a weak D call TRBD1 (5 bases). CDR3 length equals 15 residues. Germline loops: CDR1 SGHRS, CDR2 YFSETQ. The V end lost 0 bases, the J end lost 0 bases, and 7 bases lay between the germline ends. The CDR3: CASSLGGHSYNEQFF. As DNA, the CDR3 is TGCGCCAGCAGCTTGGGGGGCCACTCCTACAATGAGCAGTTCTTC.

The rearrangement joins TRBV10-1 to TRBJ1-2; no definite D call. V gave up 0 bases and J gave up 7 bases, with 15 bases separating them. From germline, CDR1 is WNHNN and CDR2 SYGVQD (reference sequence). The CDR3 runs 15 residues. The CDR3 region has the DNA TGCGCCAGCAGTGAGTCGAGAACAGCCTCGGGTGGCTACACCTTC. This codes for CASSESRTASGGYTF.

This clonotype has just a few counts. This chain connects TRBV6-1 to TRBJ2-2; 8 nucleotides align to TRBD1. Germline V gene lookup returns CDR1 MNHNS and CDR2 SASEGT. Trimming cost V 7 bases and J 7 bases; bases outside gene matches: 8. The CDR3 sequence is 14 residues long. CDR3 protein: CASNRGLEIGELFF. DNA of the CDR3: TGTGCCAGCAACAGGGGGTTGGAGATCGGGGAGCTGTTTTTT.

This rearrangement joins TRBV6-5 to TRBJ1-1; D gene ambiguous. V lost 2 bases, J lost 1 base, and 8 bases lay in between. The CDR3 covers 14 residues. CDR1 and CDR2 from the germline V gene are MNHEY and SVGAGI. Here the CDR3 reads CASSYRSSNTEAFF. The CDR3 coding sequence is TGTGCCAGCAGTTACAGGTCCTCGAACACTGAAGCTTTCTTT.

J is TRBJ2-1 and V is TRBV5-1; D could derive from TRBD1 or TRBD2 (5 bases each). Trimming removed 4 bases at V and 6 bases at J, with 14 bases between. Germline assignment: CDR1 SGHRS and CDR2 YFSETQ. This CDR3 has 14 amino acids. CDR3 in amino acids: CASSRDLGTNEQFF. Written as DNA, the CDR3 is TGCGCCAGCAGCCGGGACCTCGGGACCAATGAGCAGTTCTTC.

This clonotype was observed a few times. The chain recombines TRBV4-2 with TRBJ2-1, with 8 bases lining up with TRBD2. CDR3 length: 17 amino acids. With 0 bases clipped from V and 0 bases from J, the junction kept 4 bases outside the gene matches. CDR1 is LGHNA and CDR2 is YNFKEQ in the germline V gene. Here the CDR3 reads CASSQDLAGSSYNEQFF. CDR3 DNA: TGTGCCAGCAGCCAAGATTTAGCGGGAAGCTCCTACAATGAGCAGTTCTTC.

This clonotype has only a few counts. This chain connects TRBV7-2 to TRBJ2-5, with a weak D call TRBD2 (6 bases). The V gene lost 0 bases and the J gene lost 4 bases, with 12 bases spanning the gap. The germline V gene has CDR1 SGHTA and CDR2 FQGNSA. The CDR3 covers 15 residues. The CDR3 nucleotides are TGTGCCAGCAGCTTAGCATCGGGGGTGATAGAGACCCAGTACTTC. It encodes CASSLASGVIETQYF.

The table lists this clonotype with many counts. This chain connects TRBV5-1 to TRBJ2-1; 11 bases match TRBD2. V shed 4 bases, J shed 8 bases, and the junction held 11 bases outside the gene matches. Germline values: CDR1 SGHRS, CDR2 YFSETQ. CDR3 length equals 16 residues. The CDR3 sequence: CASSIELAGDGHEQFF. The CDR3 nucleotides read TGCGCCAGCAGCATCGAACTAGCGGGAGACGGGCATGAGCAGTTCTTC.

The chain uses TRBV9 and TRBJ1-3, with 8 positions matching TRBD1. Germline V gene sequence: CDR1 SGDLS, CDR2 YYNGEE. V was pared by 3 bases and J by 5 bases, with 1 base of the junction left unmatched. The CDR3 loop spans 13 amino acids. The CDR3 here is CASSGTGRNTIYF. The CDR3, as DNA: TGTGCCAGCAGCGGGACAGGGAGAAACACCATATATTTT.

There are a few counts of this clonotype. This sequence joins TRBV4-1 and TRBJ2-2, with a tentative D call TRBD1 (5 bases). The V end lost 1 base, the J end lost 1 base, and 16 bases lay between the germline ends. Germline CDR1 MGHRA, CDR2 YSYEKL. The CDR3 runs 18 residues. CDR3 bases: TGCGCCAGCAGCCAAGTCTCGACAGTTGGGGTGAACACCGGGGAGCTGTTTTTT. Its translation is CASSQVSTVGVNTGELFF.

The chain carries TRBV3-1 and TRBJ2-5; D uncertain. Trimming took off 4 bases at V and 5 bases at J, with 14 bases between the two ends. Germline V CDR1 and CDR2: LGHDT, YNNKEL (reference sequence). The CDR3 has 14 amino acids. The CDR3 bases are TGTGCCAGCAGCCTACTTGGGATTTCGGAGACCCAGTACTTC. This codes for CASSLLGISETQYF.

This clonotype was counted a few times. The chain carries TRBV20-1 and TRBJ2-5, with TRBD2 identical over 8 bases. V lost 5 bases, J lost 1 base, and 3 bases stayed unmatched. Germline V gene lookup returns CDR1 DFQATT and CDR2 SNEGSKA (reference sequence). The CDR3 extends over 13 amino acids. CDR3 coding DNA: TGCAGTGCTTCCGGACTAGCCCAAGAGACCCAGTACTTC. Translation: CSASGLAQETQYF.

A few counts support this clonotype. The chain couples TRBV24-1 to TRBJ2-7; D is possibly TRBD1 (6 bases). From germline, CDR1 is KGHDR and CDR2 SFDVKD. The V and J ends lost 3 bases and 6 bases respectively, with 11 bases between them. This CDR3 region has 13 residues. The CDR3 is CATSDRTVCEQYV. As DNA, the CDR3 is TGTGCCACCAGTGATAGGACAGTATGCGAGCAGTACGTC.

The chain employs TRBV20-1 and TRBJ2-2; D possibly corresponds to TRBD2 (6 bases). Trimming took 6 bases from V and 8 from J, leaving 16 bases between them. The CDR3 has 13 residues. Germline V gene data show CDR1 as DFQATT and CDR2 as SNEGSKA (reference sequence). This CDR3 reads CSASRDSRGELFF. Written as DNA, the CDR3 is TGCAGTGCAAGCCGGGACTCCCGGGGGGAGCTGTTTTTT.

This clonotype occurred a few times. The chain combines TRBV6-1 with TRBJ1-2, with 7 bases matching TRBD1. Germline trimming cut 4 bases from V and 4 bases from J; bases unmatched to any gene: 3. The length of the CDR3 is 13 residues. Germline V gene lookup returns CDR1 MNHNS and CDR2 SASEGT. CDR3 DNA: TGTGCCAGCAGTGCGGGACAGATCTATGGCTACACCTTC. It is translated as CASSAGQIYGYTF.

The chain combines TRBV28 with TRBJ2-5; D may be TRBD2 (5 bases). This CDR3 has 14 residues. V was shortened by 7 bases and J by 2 bases, with 14 bases between the two germline ends. Per the germline V gene, CDR1 is MDHEN and CDR2 is SYDVKM. CDR3 DNA: TGTGCCAGCACCCTGAGGGTTGGACAAGAGACCCAGTACTTC. Protein sequence: CASTLRVGQETQYF.

The chain employs TRBV6-2 or TRBV6-3 and TRBJ2-5; 8 bases align to TRBD2. Germline V CDR1 and CDR2: MNHEY, SVGEGT. This CDR3 has 16 residues. V lost 2 bases to trimming and J lost 4 bases; unmatched junction nucleotides: 9. Written as DNA, the CDR3 is TGTGCCAGCAGTTACGGACTAGCATCTTACGGAGAGACCCAGTACTTC. Its protein product is CASSYGLASYGETQYF.

The rearrangement uses TRBV3-1 and TRBJ2-3, with TRBD1 matching 7 bases. The CDR3 is 16 residues long. CDR1 and CDR2 (germline): LGHDT, YNNKEL (reference sequence). The ends lost 3 bases at V and 4 bases at J; junction bases unmatched: 10. The CDR3 reads CASSQGTATAADTQYF. Here the CDR3 DNA reads TGTGCCAGCAGCCAGGGGACAGCAACAGCGGCAGATACGCAGTATTTT.

This rearrangement joins TRBV5-6 to TRBJ2-3, with 8 bases that match TRBD2. Trimming at V came to 4 bases and at J to 6 bases, leaving 16 bases not matched to a gene. CDR3 length: 17 amino acids. Germline V lookup: CDR1 SGHDT, CDR2 YYEEEE. The CDR3 DNA reads TGTGCCAGCAGCGGACGAGGGAGAGGACTAGCTGGGGATACGCAGTATTTT. Translated: CASSGRGRGLAGDTQYF. Full variable domain (rest looked up from reference TRBV5-6 and TRBJ2-3): DAGVTQSPTHLIKTRGQQVTLRCSPKSGHDTVSWYQQALGQGPQFIFQYYEEEERQRGNFPDRFSGHQFPNYSSELNVNALLLGDSALYLCASSGRGRGLAGDTQYFGPGTRLTVL.

This clonotype is medium-sized by share. The V gene is TRBV4-2, the J gene TRBJ1-5, with D tentatively TRBD1 (6 bases). V was trimmed by 5 bases and J by 2 bases, leaving 10 bases between them. Per germline, CDR1 LGHNA and CDR2 YNFKEQ. CDR3 size: 14 residues. CDR3 amino acids: CASSFKGGNQPQHF. The CDR3 DNA reads TGTGCCAGCAGCTTTAAGGGGGGCAATCAGCCCCAGCATTTT.

The CDR3 sequence is CASSSRRGYEQYF. In DNA form, the CDR3 reads TGTGCCAGCAGCTCCCGGCGGGGCTACGAGCAGTACTTC. The rearrangement links TRBV7-8 to TRBJ2-7; D may be TRBD2 (6 bases). The CDR3 has 13 amino acids. Per germline, CDR1 SGHVS and CDR2 FQNEAQ. V was cut by 4 bases and J by 3 bases, with 10 bases left in between.

This clonotype was counted only a few times. The chain combines TRBV24-1 with TRBJ2-5; a weak D match, TRBD1 (6 bases). Between the trimmed V and J ends, which lost 2 bases and 7 bases, there was a span of 16 bases. Per germline, CDR1 KGHDR and CDR2 SFDVKD. The CDR3 sequence is 15 residues long. The CDR3 region has the DNA TGTGCCACCAGTGATTCCGGGCAGGGGTATGGGACCCAGTACTTC. Translated: CATSDSGQGYGTQYF.

This chain joins TRBV29-1 and TRBJ2-5, with 8 bases that match TRBD1. Per the germline V gene, CDR1 is SQVTM and CDR2 is ANQGSEA. Trimming cost V 4 bases and J 5 bases; bases outside gene matches: 6. CDR3 size: 13 residues. The CDR3 sequence: CSVVWTGKETQYF. The DNA for the CDR3 is TGCAGCGTTGTTTGGACAGGGAAGGAGACCCAGTACTTC.

The rearrangement joins TRBV4-1 to TRBJ2-3; D tentatively reads TRBD1 or TRBD2 (5 bases each). This CDR3 is 15 amino acids long. V was trimmed by 1 base and J by 1 base, leaving 9 bases between them. From germline, CDR1 is MGHRA and CDR2 YSYEKL. The CDR3 loop is CASSQGGIRTDTQYF. The CDR3, as DNA: TGCGCCAGCAGCCAAGGGGGGATACGCACAGATACGCAGTATTTT.